This T cell receptor beta chain emerged from a study of shared clonotypes between healthy human individuals. V shed 4 bases and J shed 3 bases, with 18 bases lying between them. Germline values: CDR1 SGHTA, CDR2 FQGTGA. The CDR3 spans 17 residues. The table came from immunoSEQ multiplex PCR; TCRdb's copy has only in-frame clones and leaves some out. The table includes about 2 million clones, about 95% detected once. Naive CD8 populations comprised CD45RO-negative cells positively selected for CCR7, excluding terminally differentiated effector memory CD45RA+ cells. Sequenced sample: naive CD8+ T cells sorted from blood. The chain recombines TRBV7-3 with TRBJ2-2, with D tentatively TRBD1 (5 bases). The receptor was isolated from a man aged 18 to 29 in good health. CDR3 in amino acids: CASSSQLQGPDTGELFF. DNA for the CDR3: TGTGCCAGCAGCTCACAGCTGCAGGGTCCGGACACCGGGGAGCTGTTTTTT.